The following is a TCR beta chain sequence with its context. This sample stems from a study of blood T cell repertoires in COVID-19. Looking at the study overall: There were acute and convalescent COVID-19 samples, and they came from the United States, Italy and Spain. In each case, the material was cDNA or gDNA derived from T cells, B-cell-depleted T cells, or PBMCs.

Original handling: Reference gene primer amplification gave nucleated cell count estimates. Measured with immunoSEQ multiplex PCR; TCRdb has only the in-frame clones, and not every one. V and J calls plus clone size are reproduced from that table; the DNA served to infer D and trimming. The sample has 60,000 to 65,000 clones, around 70% seen once; the top ten hold 4% to 5.5%. It was during active infection that Seattle patients were enrolled and then longitudinally followed. This receptor was taken from a woman aged 70 to 79 with COVID-19, enrolled during active disease. Sequencing was carried out using peripheral blood.

The CDR3 DNA sequence: TGCGCCAGCAGCCAAGGACTAGCGGGAGGGCCTTTCTTCTCCTACAATGAGCAGTTCTTC. Amino acid sequence: CASSQGLAGGPFFSYNEQFF. The V call is TRBV4-3, the J call TRBJ2-1; 14 positions match TRBD2. Germline V lookup: CDR1 LGHNA, CDR2 YSLEER. Losses at the gene ends were 1 base for V and 0 bases for J; bases not matched to a gene: 8. The CDR3 runs to 20 residues.